This record covers a single TCR beta chain. Its target antigen remains unknown. Base qualities are not at hand, and no much larger clone is one base apart. This CDR3 is also generated by other DNA sequences in the sample. Spanning cysteine to phenylalanine, the CDR3 consists of 15 amino acids. Only the CDR3 DNA stays, 45 bases, in frame from base 1. The germline V gene provides CDR1 MDHEN and CDR2 SYDVKM. V loses 2 bases at its end and J loses 3 bases; junction bases beyond the gene matches: 3. The immunoSEQ Assay, a bias-controlled multiplex PCR, was used to amplify TCRbeta CDR3 regions from genomic DNA. The paper's data handling went like this. Nucleated cell counts per sample were estimated from amplification of reference gene primers within the assay. To quantify the absolute abundance of each unique TCRbeta CDR3 rearrangement, sequence reads were collapsed and filtered. Productive Simpson clonality was computed per sample as the square root of Simpson's diversity index over productive rearrangements. TCRdb took this table from immuneACCESS and kept in-frame rearrangements with V and J called. Such tables lack part of the clones; where checked against another copy, unresolved V genes explain under half of the gap, and the rest is unexplained. The V and J calls and clone size are taken from that table; D and trimming were inferred from the DNA. The sample table lists 300,000 or so clones, about nine tenths of them with a count of one. 0.95% to 1.2% of the sample is taken by the ten largest.

These data originate in a study of blood T cell repertoires in COVID-19 (dated by TCRdb to 2020 to 2022). The study in broad terms: Collaborator samples came from the United States, Italy and Spain and covered acute and convalescent phases of COVID-19. Where available, HLA class I and class II types were obtained from metadata supplied by the sample provider rather than from assay-based typing. A de-identified subject ID, COVID-19 status, age in years and sex were almost always included in the sample metadata. The samples were drawn from the first 160 participants of the ongoing ImmuneRACE study and from about 1,200 subjects provided by 6 global collaborators. The dataset comprised deeply sampled blood TCRbeta repertoires from subjects exposed to, actively infected with, or recovered from COVID-19. The prospective study material was composed of cDNA or gDNA derived from T cells, B-cell-depleted T cells, or PBMCs. The repertoires were made available in a free public database intended to serve as a resource for research on the immune response to SARS-CoV-2.

Here is what the overall study found, with its caveats: The amount of clinical and demographic metadata varied by source and participant and was provided uncurated.

Participants in the prospective study were aged roughly 18 to 89 years, lived in 20 to 25 United States geographic areas, and enrolled through a virtual design. Cohort assignment in the prospective study relied on participant-reported clinical history from a screening survey and a study questionnaire. For ImmuneRACE Cohort 3, a participant was defined as recovered based on two consecutive negative NP/OP PCR tests, clearance by a healthcare professional, or resolution of symptoms. Mobile phlebotomists in the prospective study collected whole blood, serum and a nasopharyngeal or oropharyngeal swab from every participant. Prospective study participants could optionally give additional blood draws and questionnaires over an approximately two-month period. Before DNA extraction, blood samples from the prospective study were shipped at room temperature or frozen.

The sequence came from a woman aged 30 to 39 who had recovered from COVID-19. The sample was PBMCs or T cells enriched from blood (not recorded which). The chain uses TRBV28 and TRBJ2-7, with 11 central nucleotides matching TRBD2. The nucleotide sequence reads as follows: TGTGCCAGCAGTTTAGGAACTAGCGGGAGCTACGAGCAGTACTTC. It specifies CASSLGTSGSYEQYF.